This TCR beta chain was documented in a study of blood T cells in healthy people across ages. The V gene lost 6 bases and the J gene lost 5 bases, with 16 bases spanning the gap. This CDR3 has 14 residues. This clonotype was picked up a small number of times. Using a J-beta primer mix together with a sample-barcoded 5' primer, a second PCR was run for roughly 6 to 12 cycles. Each cDNA was tagged by a template-switch adaptor containing 12 random nucleotides. Each CDR3 protein is one row after TCRdb ran MiXCR on the 5' RACE reads. The data hold about 1.1 million distinct CDR3 sequences, with approximately 38% observed a single time.

V usage is TRBV12-3 or TRBV12-4 and J usage is TRBJ1-2; a possible D gene is TRBD1 (6 bases). This receptor was taken from a young man in good health. The sequencing sample was made of blood. CDR3 bases: TGTGCCAGCAGGAACGACGGGGGCCTATATGGCTACACCTTC. Residues: CASRNDGGLYGYTF.